This paragraph covers one T cell receptor beta chain sequence. Its antigen is not identified. The record originates from a study of cytomegalovirus exposure and HLA in healthy donors. CDR3 length: 13 residues. Germline assignment: CDR1 MGHRA and CDR2 YSYEKL. Between the trimmed V and J ends, which lost 0 bases and 9 bases, there was a span of 12 bases. PCR was performed using 60 Vbeta and 13 Jbeta primers. TCRdb's table, derived via immunoSEQ multiplex PCR, lists solely in-frame clones and lacks some. The table includes about 170,000 clones, 75% to 90% detected once. The study, taken as a whole, reports: Reported results showed that the classifier diagnosed cytomegalovirus status with high specificity and sensitivity.

V is TRBV4-1 and J is TRBJ2-7; D ambiguous. The sample consisted of PBMCs. The TCR comes from a woman between 50 and 59 years old in good health and CMV-seropositive. In DNA, the CDR3 is TGCGCCAGCAGCCAAGACCGGTCCCCGCCGCAGTACTTC. Residues: CASSQDRSPPQYF.